This is a list of T cell receptor beta chains from one sample in a study of blood T cell repertoires in COVID-19. The assay was immunoSEQ multiplex PCR, and TCRdb's table has in-frame clones only and misses some. This sample has tens of thousands of clones, with around 91% found just once. Sequenced input: peripheral blood. The receptors were sampled from a man aged 18 to 30 with COVID-19, enrolled during active disease. Each CDR3 is given without its conserved first and last residue.

>TRBV5-5
ASSLGTSGNTGELF
>TRBV28
ASSPGQGEFYEQY
>TRBV3-1/TRBV3-2
ASSQGTGTHEQY
>TRBV5-8
ASSYGLHLVHEQY
>TRBV5-5
ASSLSGQTTFNYGYT
>TRBV19
ASSSGQGGGPQH
>TRBV6-5
ASTSGQGLQETQY
>TRBV6-2/TRBV6-3
ASSQLTGGGTEAF
>TRBV28
ASSPGEKLL
>TRBV28
ASSFDFGGSQPQH
>TRBV5-5
ASSLLSGAYNEQF
>TRBV12-5
ASGLDLQGDSNEQF
>TRBV4-1
ASSQAGGRDTQY
>TRBV28
ASRTSGQGADTQY
>TRBV11-3
ASSPSAGNTIY
>TRBV28
ASSSLWTGHGYT
>TRBV5-1
ASRSVTGEDTQY
>TRBV4-3
ASSQGTSGTLSYEQY
>TRBV19
ATSLAGVSYEQY
>TRBV7-6
ASSLVTSGRAAYEQY
>TRBV3-1/TRBV3-2
ASSQDRWGVYGYT
>TRBV5-5
ASSLFSGDGKNIQY
>TRBV5-6
ASSPGTGVFNEQF
>TRBV6-2/TRBV6-3
ASSSGQGLHNEQF
>TRBV30
AWSVPYRAYEQY
>TRBV28
ASSPFSWGDYSNQPQH
>TRBV5-4
ASSLSGSYNEQF
>TRBV7-9
ASSPQAGSTGELF
>TRBV28
ASSATEMPSYEQY
>TRBV11-2
ASSLGRDTPYEQY
>TRBV3-1/TRBV3-2
ASSQDILGAGTDTQY
>TRBV10-3
AISESGGPQETQY
>TRBV7-9
ASSRTRGPIGEQY
>TRBV7-9
ASSPLLEDTQY
>TRBV7-9
ASSLWSGNTEAF
>TRBV5-1
ASTRSTGTGGVETQY
>TRBV29-1
SVFAGAKNIQY
>TRBV6-1
ASSDINYGYT
>TRBV6-5
ASSYGPGNTEAF
>TRBV19
ASSPTRTGNTEAF
>TRBV28
ASSPLQGNYGYT
>TRBV27
ASSSGPVSYNEQF
>TRBV6-5
ASKKTGYNEQF
>TRBV7-2
ASSLVGSGEETQY
>TRBV28
ASSRPGQTYEQY
>TRBV28
ASSHGQGAINEQY
>TRBV4-2
ASSPRDRANTEAF
>TRBV30
AWSWGQGYEQY
>TRBV9
ASTGSLGTGELF
>TRBV2
ASSKRTGGYGYT
>TRBV18
ASSSTGQGVSGGYT
>TRBV24-1
ATSDLTGNYGYT
>TRBV7-8
ASSRGLAGGGNTGELF
>TRBV7-3
ASSPGAGNYGYT
>TRBV28
ASSLFRQGARYNSPLH